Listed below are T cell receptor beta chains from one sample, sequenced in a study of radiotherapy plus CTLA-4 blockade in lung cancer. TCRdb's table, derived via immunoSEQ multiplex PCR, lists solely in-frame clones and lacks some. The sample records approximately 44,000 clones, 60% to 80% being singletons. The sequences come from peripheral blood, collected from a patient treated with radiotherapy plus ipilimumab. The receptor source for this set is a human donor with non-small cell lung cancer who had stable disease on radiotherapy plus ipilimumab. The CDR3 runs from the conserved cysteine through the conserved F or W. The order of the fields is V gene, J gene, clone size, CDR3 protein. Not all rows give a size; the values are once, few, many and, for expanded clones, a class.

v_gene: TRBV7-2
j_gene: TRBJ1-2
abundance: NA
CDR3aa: CASSLKRGQGGGYGYTF

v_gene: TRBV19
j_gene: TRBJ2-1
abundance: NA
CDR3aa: CASSIGGAYNEQFF

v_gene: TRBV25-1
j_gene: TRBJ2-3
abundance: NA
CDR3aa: CASRDRTGGTDTQYF

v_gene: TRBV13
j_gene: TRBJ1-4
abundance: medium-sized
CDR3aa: CASSSESDEKLFF

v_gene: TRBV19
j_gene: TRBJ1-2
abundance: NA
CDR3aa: CASSIDRGRYGYTF

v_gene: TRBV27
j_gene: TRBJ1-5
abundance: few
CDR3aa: CASSRVYSNQPQHF

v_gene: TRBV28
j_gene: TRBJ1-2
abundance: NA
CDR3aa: CASTLRNRNGYTF

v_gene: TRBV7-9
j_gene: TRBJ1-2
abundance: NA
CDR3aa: CASSEQGADGYTF

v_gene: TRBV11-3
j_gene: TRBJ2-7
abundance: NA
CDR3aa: CASSSSTGRGEQYF

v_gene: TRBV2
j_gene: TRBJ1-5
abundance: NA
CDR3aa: CASKLGTGGYSNQPQHF

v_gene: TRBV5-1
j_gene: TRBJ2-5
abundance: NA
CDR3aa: CASSLGASLGNQETQYF

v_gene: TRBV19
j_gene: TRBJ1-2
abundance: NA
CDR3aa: CASLGQGHGYTF

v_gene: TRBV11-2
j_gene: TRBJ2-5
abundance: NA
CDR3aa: CASSLDLAGRGTQYF

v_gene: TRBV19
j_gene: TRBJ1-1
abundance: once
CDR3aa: CASSTWTGNTEAFF

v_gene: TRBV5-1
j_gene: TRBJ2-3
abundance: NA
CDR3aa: CASSDRLAGVTDTQYF

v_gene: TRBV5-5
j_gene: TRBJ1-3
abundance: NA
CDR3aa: CASWDRRTTIYF

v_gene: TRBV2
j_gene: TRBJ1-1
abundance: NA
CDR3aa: CAGKGDSVTEAFF

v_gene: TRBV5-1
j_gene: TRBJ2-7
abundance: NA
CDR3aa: CASSLDSTGYEQYF

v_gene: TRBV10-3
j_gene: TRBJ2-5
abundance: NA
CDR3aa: CAISDPGTSGGARPPNQETQYF

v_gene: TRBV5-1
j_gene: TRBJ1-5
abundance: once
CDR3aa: CASSLWGTGEFNQPQHF

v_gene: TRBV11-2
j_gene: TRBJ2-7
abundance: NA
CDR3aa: CASSYPGQGVYEQYF

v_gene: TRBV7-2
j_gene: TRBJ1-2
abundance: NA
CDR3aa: CASSNLDRGRDYGYTF

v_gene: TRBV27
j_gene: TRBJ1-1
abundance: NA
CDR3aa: CASSHRGSLEAFF

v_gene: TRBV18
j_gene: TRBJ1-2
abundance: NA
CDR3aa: CASSPDSNYGYTF

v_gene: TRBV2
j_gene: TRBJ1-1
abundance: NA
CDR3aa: CASTSDLNTEAFF

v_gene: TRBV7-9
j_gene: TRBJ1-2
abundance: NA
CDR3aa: CASSLGTGGRGEYGYTF

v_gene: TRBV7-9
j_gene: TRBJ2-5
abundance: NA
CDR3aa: CASSPRQLQETQYF

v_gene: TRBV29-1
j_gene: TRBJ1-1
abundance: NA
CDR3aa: CSVYRAEAFF

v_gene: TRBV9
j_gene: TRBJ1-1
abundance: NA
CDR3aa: CASSVANQVNTEAFF

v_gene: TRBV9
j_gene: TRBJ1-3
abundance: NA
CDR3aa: CASSVGQGLAGNTIYF

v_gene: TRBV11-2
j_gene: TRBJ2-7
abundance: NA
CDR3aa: CASRPVGVGSYEQYF

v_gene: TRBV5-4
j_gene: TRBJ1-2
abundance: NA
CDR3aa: CASGTTGQINYGYTF